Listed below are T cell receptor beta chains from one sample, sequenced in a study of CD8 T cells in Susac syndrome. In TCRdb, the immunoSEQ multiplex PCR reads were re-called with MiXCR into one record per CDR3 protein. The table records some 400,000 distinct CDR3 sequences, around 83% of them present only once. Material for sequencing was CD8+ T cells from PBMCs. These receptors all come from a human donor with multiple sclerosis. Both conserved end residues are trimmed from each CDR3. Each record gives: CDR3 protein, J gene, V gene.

CDR3 protein: ATSRELGVSGNTIY
J gene: TRBJ1-3
V gene: TRBV15

CDR3 protein: ATSWDGVNEQF
J gene: TRBJ2-1
V gene: TRBV15

CDR3 protein: AISVGSRDQETQY
J gene: TRBJ2-5
V gene: TRBV6-1

CDR3 protein: ASSSDREKGNTEAF
J gene: TRBJ1-1
V gene: TRBV5-4

CDR3 protein: ASSYQDAGQTYEQY
J gene: TRBJ2-7
V gene: TRBV28

CDR3 protein: ASTRGDQPQH
J gene: TRBJ1-5
V gene: TRBV2

CDR3 protein: ASSDSYSRDHYGYT
J gene: TRBJ1-2
V gene: TRBV2

CDR3 protein: SARYGQGVDEQY
J gene: TRBJ2-7
V gene: TRBV20-1

CDR3 protein: ASSLQGAGAPGEQY
J gene: TRBJ2-7
V gene: TRBV7-6

CDR3 protein: AISEPGSGESPLH
J gene: TRBJ1-6
V gene: TRBV10-3

CDR3 protein: ASSIVPSSYEQY
J gene: TRBJ2-7
V gene: TRBV19

CDR3 protein: ATRTTSYEQY
J gene: TRBJ2-7
V gene: TRBV10-3

CDR3 protein: ASSFRDSEVYEQY
J gene: TRBJ2-7
V gene: TRBV4-1

CDR3 protein: ASSLSRAHSYEQY
J gene: TRBJ2-7
V gene: TRBV27

CDR3 protein: ASSPTAGLGLAKNIQY
J gene: TRBJ2-4
V gene: TRBV28

CDR3 protein: ASSERQGSTGELF
J gene: TRBJ2-2
V gene: TRBV28

CDR3 protein: SVPGQGIEAF
J gene: TRBJ1-1
V gene: TRBV29-1

CDR3 protein: AWSSGSGGNEQF
J gene: TRBJ2-1
V gene: TRBV30

CDR3 protein: ASTVGHEQY
J gene: TRBJ2-7
V gene: TRBV6-5

CDR3 protein: ASRPGQGAHEQY
J gene: TRBJ2-7
V gene: TRBV27

CDR3 protein: ASSHTGTGEQY
J gene: TRBJ2-7
V gene: TRBV13

CDR3 protein: ASRGLGMDRDNSPLH
J gene: TRBJ1-6
V gene: TRBV2

CDR3 protein: SVGAGDNSPLH
J gene: TRBJ1-6
V gene: TRBV29-1

CDR3 protein: SAVQGSEQF
J gene: TRBJ2-1
V gene: TRBV20-1

CDR3 protein: ASNFDREYTDTQY
J gene: TRBJ2-3
V gene: TRBV28

CDR3 protein: ASRPKGLAGDNEQF
J gene: TRBJ2-1
V gene: TRBV6-1

CDR3 protein: ASSAVGGVDEQF
J gene: TRBJ2-1
V gene: TRBV9

CDR3 protein: ASSQDAGPWEQY
J gene: TRBJ2-7
V gene: TRBV3-1

CDR3 protein: ASSGLAESYEQY
J gene: TRBJ2-7
V gene: TRBV6-5

CDR3 protein: ASSLAVRTVDYGYT
J gene: TRBJ1-2
V gene: TRBV5-5

CDR3 protein: ASSLSAQGDGEPQH
J gene: TRBJ1-5
V gene: TRBV7-6

CDR3 protein: ASIPGEGLYEQY
J gene: TRBJ2-7
V gene: TRBV5-1

CDR3 protein: ASSFRSGNQPQH
J gene: TRBJ1-5
V gene: TRBV28

CDR3 protein: ASSLNPGFNEQF
J gene: TRBJ2-1
V gene: TRBV18

CDR3 protein: SAGTGDTYEQY
J gene: TRBJ2-7
V gene: TRBV20-1

CDR3 protein: ASSLSSSGFYEQY
J gene: TRBJ2-7
V gene: TRBV11-2

CDR3 protein: AGSSGGLQETQY
J gene: TRBJ2-5
V gene: TRBV7-9

CDR3 protein: ASSTGQVPYEQY
J gene: TRBJ2-7
V gene: TRBV27

CDR3 protein: ASSIGDSNYGYT
J gene: TRBJ1-2
V gene: TRBV19

CDR3 protein: SVPSRNTEAF
J gene: TRBJ1-1
V gene: TRBV29-1

CDR3 protein: ALAPPTNEKLF
J gene: TRBJ1-4
V gene: TRBV2

CDR3 protein: ASSLSPDR
J gene: TRBJ1-1
V gene: TRBV7-9

CDR3 protein: SVATRGVNTEAF
J gene: TRBJ1-1
V gene: TRBV29-1

CDR3 protein: ASSSIFGQPQH
J gene: TRBJ1-5
V gene: TRBV27

CDR3 protein: ASSQGGGQYSYGYT
J gene: TRBJ1-2
V gene: TRBV3-1

CDR3 protein: VFYRVGGTEAF
J gene: TRBJ1-1
V gene: TRBV5-4

CDR3 protein: ASSESAGRVGETQY
J gene: TRBJ2-5
V gene: TRBV25-1

CDR3 protein: ASTLGGEVGDTQY
J gene: TRBJ2-3
V gene: TRBV12-3/TRBV12-4

CDR3 protein: ASSPGWGPNQPQH
J gene: TRBJ1-5
V gene: TRBV5-4

CDR3 protein: ASSVGTSPYEQY
J gene: TRBJ2-7
V gene: TRBV9